These 9 T cell receptor beta chains came from one sample sequenced in a study of T cell responses to AZD1222 COVID-19 vaccine (TCRdb year 2021). What the time point label conveys for this sample: baseline before first vaccination. Receptor amplification or capture employed the immunoSEQ multiplex PCR assay. Drawn from immuneACCESS, this table holds only the in-frame rearrangements with V and J called that TCRdb kept. Clones are partly lost; checked studies trace under half to an unresolved V gene and leave the rest unexplained. This sample comprises tens of thousands of clones, less than 90% of them detected only once. 5.5% to 7% of the sample belongs to the ten largest clones. Specimen: peripheral blood, collected on day 0 of AZD1222 vaccination. All receptors derive from an adult in good health.

J is TRBJ2-7 and V is TRBV10-2, with a tentative D call TRBD1 (5 bases). Germline V gene lookup returns CDR1 WSHSY and CDR2 SAAADI. The CDR3 runs 15 residues. V gave up 3 bases and J gave up 2 bases, with 14 bases separating them. The CDR3 loop reads CASSERGRPPYEQYF. In nucleotides, the CDR3 is TGCGCCAGCAGTGAAAGGGGCCGCCCGCCCTACGAGCAGTACTTC.

The table lists this clone with a count of one. The chain employs TRBV9 and TRBJ2-7, with 12 bases identical to TRBD2. Trimming removed 0 bases from V and 6 bases from J; junction bases left unmatched: 7. CDR1 and CDR2 from the germline V gene are SGDLS and YYNGEE. This CDR3 is built from 16 residues. CDR3 loop: CASSVGASGGAGEQYF. The CDR3 region has the DNA TGTGCCAGCAGCGTAGGTGCTAGCGGGGGGGCTGGCGAGCAGTACTTC.

As to this clone: Other DNA variants within this sample encode the same CDR3. The chain carries TRBV5-1 and TRBJ1-1; 9 bases line up with TRBD1. The trim removed 2 bases at V and 5 bases at J, leaving 7 bases unmatched. This CDR3 has 15 residues. Per the germline V gene, CDR1 is SGHRS and CDR2 is YFSETQ. The CDR3: CASSLETGGLTEAFF. The CDR3 DNA reads as TGCGCCAGCAGCTTAGAAACAGGGGGCCTTACTGAAGCTTTCTTT. Together with reference TRBV5-1 and TRBJ1-1, the CDR3 gives the full variable domain: KAGVTQTPRYLIKTRGQQVTLSCSPISGHRSVSWYQQTPGQGLQFLFEYFSETQRNKGNFPGRFSGRQFSNSRSEMNVSTLELGDSALYLCASSLETGGLTEAFFGQGTRLTVV.

This sequence joins TRBV12-3 or TRBV12-4 and TRBJ1-6; no firm D call. The CDR3 runs 11 residues. Trimming pared 7 bases from V and 14 bases from J, leaving 12 bases between. In nucleotides, the CDR3 is TGTGCCAGCAAGTCCGGCCCATCCCTCCACTTT. This gives the protein CASKSGPSLHF.

This clone was recorded a few times. This rearrangement joins TRBV2 to TRBJ1-3; 7 bases map to TRBD1. This CDR3 spans 16 amino acids. Germline V gene lookup returns CDR1 SNHLY and CDR2 FYNNEI. The junction had 12 bases not matched to a gene; V was cut back by 6 bases and J by 4 bases. The CDR3: CASRFDRVLWGNTIYF. CDR3 bases: TGTGCCAGCAGGTTCGACAGGGTACTTTGGGGAAACACCATATATTTT.

This clone was found a few times. V usage is TRBV6-5 and J usage is TRBJ2-7; D ambiguous. Germline CDR1 and CDR2: MNHEY and SVGAGI. The CDR3 sequence is 13 residues long. Trimming took 2 bases from V and 0 from J, leaving 5 bases between them. The CDR3 region is CASSYGPSYEQYF. The DNA for the CDR3 is TGTGCCAGCAGTTACGGACCCTCCTACGAGCAGTACTTC.

The sample holds one count of this clone. The rearrangement links TRBV4-1 to TRBJ1-4, with D perhaps TRBD1 (5 bases). The germline V gene encodes CDR1 MGHRA and CDR2 YSYEKL. The germline V and J ends were trimmed by 4 bases and 4 bases, with 16 bases remaining between them. The CDR3 is 16 residues long. The CDR3, as DNA: TGCGCCAGCAGCCCGGGACTCCTTTTCCTTAATGAAAAACTGTTTTTT. Amino acids: CASSPGLLFLNEKLFF.

The chain carries TRBV6-6 and TRBJ1-2; 10 bases agree with TRBD1. Per the germline V gene, CDR1 is MNHNY and CDR2 is SVGAGI (reference sequence). The length of the CDR3 is 20 residues. Germline trimming cut 6 bases from V and 2 bases from J; bases unmatched to any gene: 21. The CDR3 is CASSTQSGTGTGVSNYGYTF. The CDR3 DNA is TGTGCCAGCAGCACCCAATCAGGTACCGGGACAGGGGTATCGAACTATGGCTACACCTTC.

The rearrangement uses TRBV27 and TRBJ1-6; D possibly corresponds to TRBD1 (6 bases). Per germline, CDR1 MNHEY and CDR2 SMNVEV (reference sequence). V was cut by 3 bases and J by 9 bases, with 12 bases left in between. CDR3 length: 14 amino acids. The CDR3 here is CASSFGQQSSPLHF. The CDR3 DNA sequence: TGTGCCAGCAGTTTTGGACAGCAAAGTTCACCCCTCCACTTT.